The sequence of this T cell receptor (beta chain) was determined in a study of CD8 T cells in Susac syndrome. TCR beta sequencing was performed on blood CD8+ and CD4+ T cells. Controls were age- and sex-matched healthy donors. FACS was used to enrich TEMRA cells, whereas the CD8+ and CD4+ T cells were obtained by negative isolation. The length of the CDR3 is 14 residues. Trimming cost V 6 bases and J 3 bases; bases outside gene matches: 7. Germline CDR1 reads SGHNT; CDR2 reads YYREEE (reference sequence). Random hexamers were used to reverse transcribe the RNA input (about 0.5 to 1 ug). Multiplex immunoSEQ PCR targeted 54 Vbeta and 13 Jbeta TCR beta segments. TCRdb used MiXCR to reprocess the immunoSEQ multiplex PCR reads, holding one entry per CDR3 protein. Among about 210,000 distinct CDR3 sequences listed, over 85% were seen once.

Sequenced: CD4+ T cells from PBMCs. The V gene is TRBV5-4, the J gene TRBJ2-5, with TRBD1 identical over 8 bases. This TCR was recovered from a human donor in good health. The CDR3, as DNA: TGTGCCAGCACCGCGAAGACAGGGGAAGAGACCCAGTACTTC. This encodes CASTAKTGEETQYF.